The clone carrying this TCR beta chain appeared a few times. Its antigen is not identified. The entry originates in a study of cytomegalovirus exposure and HLA in healthy donors. The study's findings and limits: An analysis done earlier found most TCR beta V segments productive about 87% or about 30% of the time. In terms of immune exposure information, only CMV serostatus was available. There were several of the most significant clusters that appeared linked to common viral pathogens in a later analysis.

The PCR employed 60 Vbeta primers together with 13 Jbeta primers. As originally analysed: Roughly 80 million unique TCR beta chains, roughly 12 million shared, were counted in a later analysis. The protocol was immunoSEQ multiplex PCR, while the TCRdb copy is restricted to in-frame clones and leaves out a portion. The D gene and trimming were derived from the DNA, and the V and J assignments and clone size from that table. Among 200,000 to 250,000 clones listed, about 80% were seen once. The TCR sequence derives from a woman in her fifties or sixties in good health and CMV-seropositive. Sequenced sample: PBMCs.

CDR3 loop: CASSLRLAEYNEQFF. In nucleotides, the CDR3 is TGTGCCAGCAGCTTAAGACTAGCGGAATACAATGAGCAGTTCTTC. The rearrangement uses TRBV7-9 and TRBJ2-1; 9 bases are shared with TRBD2. The CDR3 is 15 amino acids. The junction had 3 bases not matched to a gene; V was cut back by 2 bases and J by 4 bases. The V gene's germline CDR1 is SEHNR and CDR2 FQNEAQ (reference sequence). The variable domain in full, with the rest retrieved from reference TRBV7-9 and TRBJ2-1, is DTGVSQNPRHKITKRGQNVTFRCDPISEHNRLYWYRQTLGQGPEFLTYFQNEAQLEKSRLLSDRFSAERPKGSFSTLEIQRTEQGDSAMYLCASSLRLAEYNEQFFGPGTRLTVL.